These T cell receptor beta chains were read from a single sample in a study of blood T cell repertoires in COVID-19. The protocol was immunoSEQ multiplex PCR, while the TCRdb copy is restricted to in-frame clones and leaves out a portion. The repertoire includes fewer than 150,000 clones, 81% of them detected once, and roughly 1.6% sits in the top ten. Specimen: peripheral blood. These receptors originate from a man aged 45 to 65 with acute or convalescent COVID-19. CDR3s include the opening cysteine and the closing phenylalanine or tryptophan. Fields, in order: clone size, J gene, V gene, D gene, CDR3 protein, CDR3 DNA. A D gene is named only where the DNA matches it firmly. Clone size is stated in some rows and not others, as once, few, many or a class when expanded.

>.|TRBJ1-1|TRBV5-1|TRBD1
CASSLGDRGSTEAFF
TGCGCCAGCAGCTTGGGGGACAGGGGGTCGACTGAAGCTTTCTTT
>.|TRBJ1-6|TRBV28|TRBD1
CASRSRGDSPNSPLHF
TGTGCCAGCAGATCTCGCGGGGACAGCCCTAATTCACCCCTCCACTTT
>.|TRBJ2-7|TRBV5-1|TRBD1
CASSRTGAYEQYF
TGCGCCAGCAGCCGGACAGGGGCCTACGAGCAGTACTTC
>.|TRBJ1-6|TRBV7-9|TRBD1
CASSDSGQGKSPLHF
TGTGCCAGCAGCGATTCGGGACAGGGGAAGTCACCCCTCCACTTT
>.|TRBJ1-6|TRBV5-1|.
CASSFGGVGSSYNSPLHF
TGCGCCAGCAGCTTTGGAGGGGTTGGGAGCTCCTATAATTCACCCCTCCACTTT
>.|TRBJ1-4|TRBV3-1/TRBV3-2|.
CASSQDQGRVSEKLFF
TGTGCCAGCAGCCAAGATCAAGGCAGGGTTAGTGAAAAACTGTTTTTT
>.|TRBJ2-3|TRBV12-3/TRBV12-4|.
CASSVSGDTQYF
TGTGCCAGCTCCGTTTCCGGAGATACGCAGTATTTT
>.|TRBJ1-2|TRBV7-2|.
CASSGQQGNYGYTF
TGTGCCAGCAGCGGCCAACAGGGTAACTATGGCTACACCTTC
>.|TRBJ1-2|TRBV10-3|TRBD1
CAIRVGQGNDGYTF
TGTGCCATCAGGGTCGGACAGGGGAACGATGGCTACACCTTC
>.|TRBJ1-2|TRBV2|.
CASSELLNYGYTF
TGTGCCAGCAGTGAACTGCTAAACTATGGCTACACCTTC
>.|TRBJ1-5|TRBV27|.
CASSPGEYSNQPQHF
TGTGCCAGCAGTCCCGGGGAGTATAGCAATCAGCCCCAGCATTTT
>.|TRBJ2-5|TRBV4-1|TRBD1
CASSQGPVGQGMETQYF
TGCGCCAGCAGCCAAGGTCCAGTTGGACAGGGAATGGAGACCCAGTACTTC
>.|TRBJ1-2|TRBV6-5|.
CASSYSSQGPFYGYTF
TGTGCCAGCAGTTACTCGTCCCAGGGCCCATTCTATGGCTACACCTTC
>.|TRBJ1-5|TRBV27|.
CASSLSVRGFQPQHF
TGTGCCAGCAGTTTATCGGTTAGGGGGTTCCAGCCCCAGCATTTT
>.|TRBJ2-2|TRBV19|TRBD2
CASSMMAGGATGELFF
TGTGCCAGTAGTATGATGGCGGGGGGCGCAACCGGGGAGCTGTTTTTT
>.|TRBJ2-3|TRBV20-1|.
CSASSRRGTDTQYF
TGCAGTGCTAGTTCCAGGCGGGGCACAGATACGCAGTATTTT
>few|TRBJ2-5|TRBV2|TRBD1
CASGQGGETQYF
TGTGCCAGCGGACAGGGTGGCGAGACCCAGTACTTC
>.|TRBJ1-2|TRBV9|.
CASSVRVSYGYTF
TGTGCCAGCAGCGTCAGGGTTTCCTATGGCTACACCTTC
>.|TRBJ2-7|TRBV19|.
CASSDPGFSYEQYF
TGTGCCAGTAGTGATCCAGGGTTCTCCTACGAGCAGTACTTC
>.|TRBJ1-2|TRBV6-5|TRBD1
CASSSTGAWNYGYTF
TGTGCCAGCAGCTCCACAGGGGCATGGAACTATGGCTACACCTTC
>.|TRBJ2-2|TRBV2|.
CASSPYSNTGELFF
TGTGCCAGCAGTCCCTACAGCAACACCGGGGAGCTGTTTTTT
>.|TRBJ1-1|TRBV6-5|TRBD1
CASRPRDRGVAEAFF
TGTGCCAGCAGACCCCGGGACAGGGGAGTAGCTGAAGCTTTCTTT
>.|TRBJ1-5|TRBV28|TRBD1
CASSPTGANQPQHF
TGTGCCAGCAGTCCCACAGGGGCCAATCAGCCCCAGCATTTT
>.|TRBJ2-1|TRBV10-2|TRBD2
CASSEGLTSGGNEQFF
TGCGCCAGCAGTGAGGGTCTCACTAGCGGGGGAAATGAGCAGTTCTTC
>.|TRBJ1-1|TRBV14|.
CASSQAQVWTEAFF
TGTGCCAGCAGCCAAGCGCAGGTCTGGACTGAAGCTTTCTTT
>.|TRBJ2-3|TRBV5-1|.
CASSPWGGGSRTDTQYF
TGCGCCAGCAGCCCATGGGGCGGAGGGTCACGCACAGATACGCAGTATTTT
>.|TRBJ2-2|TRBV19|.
CASSTRGNTGELFF
TGTGCCAGTTCCACAAGGGGGAACACCGGGGAGCTGTTTTTT
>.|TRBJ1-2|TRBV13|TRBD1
CASSQDRGDGYTF
TGTGCCAGCAGCCAAGACAGGGGTGATGGCTACACCTTC
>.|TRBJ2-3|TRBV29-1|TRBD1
CSVRDRGPTDTQYF
TGCAGCGTTCGGGACAGGGGACCGACAGATACGCAGTATTTT
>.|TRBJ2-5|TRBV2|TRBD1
CASSPGGSVETQYF
TGTGCCAGCTCCCCAGGGGGCTCGGTAGAGACCCAGTACTTC
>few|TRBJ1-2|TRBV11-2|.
CASSLIRGWNYGYTF
TGTGCCAGCAGCTTAATTCGGGGATGGAACTATGGCTACACCTTC
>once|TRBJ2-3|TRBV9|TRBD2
CASSQVLAGDTQYF
TGTGCCAGCAGCCAGGTGCTAGCGGGGGATACGCAGTATTTT
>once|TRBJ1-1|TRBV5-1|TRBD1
CASSLEGTGVGTEAFF
TGCGCCAGCAGCTTGGAAGGGACAGGGGTCGGCACTGAAGCTTTCTTT
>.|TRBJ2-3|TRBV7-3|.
CASSLIPRDTQYF
TGTGCCAGCAGCTTAATACCGCGCGATACGCAGTATTTT
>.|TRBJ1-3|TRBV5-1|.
CASSSEGFSGNTIYF
TGCGCCAGCAGCTCTGAGGGATTCTCTGGAAACACCATATATTTT
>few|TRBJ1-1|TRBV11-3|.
CASSFFGGEAFF
TGTGCCAGCAGCTTTTTCGGCGGCGAAGCTTTCTTT
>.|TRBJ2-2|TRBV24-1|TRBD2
CATSLKLGEGTWTGELFF
TGTGCCACCAGTTTGAAGTTGGGGGAGGGTACGTGGACCGGGGAGCTGTTTTTT
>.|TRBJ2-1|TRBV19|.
CASSVIRGRGSSSYNEQFF
TGTGCCAGTAGCGTCATAAGAGGGAGAGGATCGAGCTCCTACAATGAGCAGTTCTTC
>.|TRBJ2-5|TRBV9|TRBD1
CASSVEGTGAETQYF
TGTGCCAGCAGCGTAGAAGGGACAGGGGCAGAGACCCAGTACTTC
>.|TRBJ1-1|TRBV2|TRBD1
CASSTTGGHTEAFF
TGTGCCAGCAGTACAACAGGGGGCCACACTGAAGCTTTCTTT
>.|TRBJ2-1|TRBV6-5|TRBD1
CASSLGQGYNEQFF
TGTGCCAGCAGTTTGGGACAGGGCTACAATGAGCAGTTCTTC
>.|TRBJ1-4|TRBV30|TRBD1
CAWGRPGTGVEKLFF
TGTGCCTGGGGGCGCCCCGGGACAGGGGTTGAAAAACTGTTTTTT
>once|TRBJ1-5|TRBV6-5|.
CASSYGQGNQPQHF
TGTGCCAGCAGTTACGGCCAGGGAAATCAGCCCCAGCATTTT
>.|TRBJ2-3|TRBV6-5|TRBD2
CASSYTSGGGDTQYF
TGTGCCAGCAGTTACACTAGCGGGGGTGGAGATACGCAGTATTTT
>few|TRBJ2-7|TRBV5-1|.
CASSFGQTPGEQYF
TGCGCCAGCAGCTTTGGACAGACTCCTGGGGAGCAGTACTTC
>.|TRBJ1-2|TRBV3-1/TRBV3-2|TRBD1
CASSARDRGYGYTF
TGTGCCAGCAGCGCCCGGGACAGGGGCTATGGCTACACCTTC
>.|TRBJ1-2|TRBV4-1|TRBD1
CASSRRPQQGSYGYTF
TGCGCCAGCAGCCGCCGACCTCAACAGGGGAGCTATGGCTACACCTTC
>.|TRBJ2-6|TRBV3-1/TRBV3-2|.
CASSSRSRTGANVLTF
TGTGCCAGCAGCTCTCGGTCGAGGACTGGGGCCAACGTCCTGACTTTC
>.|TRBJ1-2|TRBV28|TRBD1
CASNSGGHYGYTF
TGTGCCAGCAATTCAGGGGGGCACTATGGCTACACCTTC
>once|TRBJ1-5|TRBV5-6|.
CASSQQQNQPQHF
TGTGCCAGCAGCCAACAGCAGAATCAGCCCCAGCATTTT